This record concerns one T cell receptor (beta chain) sequence. Its antigen is unknown. This record belongs to a study of cytomegalovirus exposure and HLA in healthy donors. Study-level results: The CMV antigen specificity of three CMV-associated chains was confirmed through in vitro analysis. Later analysis demonstrated an association between a missense DCLRE1C variant and TCR beta V- and J-gene trimming. An ancestry cluster, one associated with Asian ancestry, reportedly showed fewer N-insertions than the approximately 650-donor mean in a later analysis.

PCR used 60 Vbeta primers and 13 Jbeta primers. Generated by immunoSEQ multiplex PCR, the TCRdb table keeps only in-frame clones and is missing some. This sample has a few hundred thousand clones, with about 82% found just once. This clonotype was sampled from a man younger than 45 in good health and CMV-seronegative. Material for sequencing was PBMCs.

This CDR3 is CASTAQGGYSPLHF. CDR3 sequence (DNA): TGTGCCAGCACCGCACAGGGGGGTTATTCACCCCTCCACTTT. This chain joins TRBV28 and TRBJ1-6; 8 bases line up with TRBD1. Germline CDR1 is MDHEN and CDR2 is SYDVKM. Losses at the gene ends were 7 bases for V and 8 bases for J; bases not matched to a gene: 7. The CDR3 covers 14 residues.